This TCR beta chain was observed in a study of blood T cell repertoires in COVID-19. Using immunoSEQ multiplex PCR, the repertoire was profiled, and TCRdb retains in-frame clones only, with some absent. The table includes some 200,000 clones, about 82% detected once. The CDR3 has 14 residues. J gave up 4 bases and V 3 bases, and 5 bases lay outside the gene matches. Per the germline V gene, CDR1 is SGHTA and CDR2 is FQGNSA. This clone was picked up one time. This TCR was recovered from a man aged 55 to 70 with COVID-19, enrolled during active disease. This rearrangement joins TRBV7-2 to TRBJ1-1; 7 positions match TRBD1. The specimen was peripheral blood. The CDR3 bases are TGTGCCAGCAGCTTCAGGGGGGAGCCCACTGAAGCTTTCTTT. Amino acid sequence: CASSFRGEPTEAFF.